There are a few counts of the clone carrying this T cell receptor beta chain. This sample is part of a study of blood T cell repertoires in COVID-19. Assay: immunoSEQ multiplex PCR; the TCRdb copy retains only in-frame clones and omits some. The sample consists of 250,000 or so clones, approximately 90% of them appearing once. This sequence was found in a man aged 35-49 years who had recovered from COVID-19. The sample consisted of PBMCs or T cells enriched from blood (not recorded which).

The CDR3 sequence: CASSSDSYNEQFF. Here the CDR3 DNA reads TGTGCCAGCAGCTCTGACAGCTACAATGAGCAGTTCTTC. The gene calls are TRBV11-3 and TRBJ2-1; D might be TRBD1 (5 bases). V was pared by 4 bases and J by 3 bases, with 7 bases between. Germline V gives CDR1 SGHNT, CDR2 YENEEA. The CDR3 has 13 residues.